The rows below give T cell receptor beta chains drawn from one sample of a study of T cell responses to AZD1222 COVID-19 vaccine. Sequencing was performed with immunoSEQ multiplex PCR; in TCRdb, only in-frame clones are kept and a portion is missing. The sample lists about 140,000 clones; 80% to 90% were seen once. Sequencing used peripheral blood, obtained on day 0 of AZD1222 vaccination. The receptor set was obtained from an adult in good health. Each CDR3 is given with its conserved first and last residue. The order of the fields is J gene, V gene, D gene, clone size, CDR3 DNA, CDR3 protein. A D gene is named only where the DNA matches it firmly. Only part of the rows carry a size: once, few, many, or a class if the clone is expanded.

>TRBJ1-5|TRBV4-2|.|.
TGTGCCAGCAGCCAAGAAAGGGGTCTGGGCTTCGGCAATCAGCCCCAGCATTTT
CASSQERGLGFGNQPQHF
>TRBJ2-3|TRBV9|.|.
TGTGCCAGCAGCGTAGGCGGAACCTCAGATACGCAGTATTTT
CASSVGGTSDTQYF
>TRBJ1-1|TRBV6-5|.|.
TGTGCCAGCAGTTACTCCCCCGGAGTAGCTGAAGCTTTCTTT
CASSYSPGVAEAFF
>TRBJ2-1|TRBV27|.|.
TGTGCCAGCAGTTTCGGAGGATATGCCTACAATGAGCAGTTCTTC
CASSFGGYAYNEQFF
>TRBJ1-2|TRBV3-1/TRBV3-2|.|few
TGTGCCAGCAGCCAAGAGACGGCGGCTGGCTACACCTTC
CASSQETAAGYTF
>TRBJ2-2|TRBV4-2|TRBD2|.
TGTGCCAGCAGCCAAGCGGACCGGGGGGGAGGCGGGGAGCTGTTTTTT
CASSQADRGGGGELFF
>TRBJ1-6|TRBV15|.|few
TGTGCCACCAGCACTAGGGAGAATTCACCCCTCCACTTT
CATSTRENSPLHF
>TRBJ2-1|TRBV9|.|.
TGTGCCAGCAGCGTAGGCTTCCGGGGCTCCTACAATGAGCAGTTCTTC
CASSVGFRGSYNEQFF
>TRBJ1-2|TRBV10-3|.|.
TGTGCCATCAGTGAGTCGGTTGGTCGGGCTAACTATGGCTACACCTTC
CAISESVGRANYGYTF
>TRBJ1-5|TRBV6-5|.|.
TGTGCCAGCAGTTACTCGCCCAATCAGCCCCAGCATTTT
CASSYSPNQPQHF
>TRBJ1-6|TRBV5-4|.|.
TGTGCCAGCAGCTTACAGGAAGAATCACCCCTCCACTTT
CASSLQEESPLHF
>TRBJ1-1|TRBV10-3|.|.
TGTGCCATCAGCCCAGGGTATACTGAAGCTTTCTTT
CAISPGYTEAFF
>TRBJ2-7|TRBV9|TRBD2|once
TGTGCCAGCAGCGTAGAGAGCGGGAGCTCCTACGAGCAGTACTTC
CASSVESGSSYEQYF
>TRBJ1-5|TRBV28|TRBD1|.
TGTGCCAGCAGTCCCCATGTGGCAGGGGGAGGTCAGCCCCAGCATTTT
CASSPHVAGGGQPQHF
>TRBJ1-1|TRBV27|.|.
TGTGCCAGCAGTTTAACGGTTAAAGCTGAAGCTTTCTTT
CASSLTVKAEAFF
>TRBJ1-2|TRBV12-3/TRBV12-4|TRBD1|.
TGTGCCAGCAGTGGGACAGGGAGCTATGGCTACACCTTC
CASSGTGSYGYTF
>TRBJ1-1|TRBV30|.|.
TGTGCCTGGAGTGTAGAAGGGGCGAGGGGAGCTTTCTTT
CAWSVEGARGAFF
>TRBJ2-2|TRBV6-2/TRBV6-3|.|.
TGTGCCAGCAGTACAAACAGGGAGAGGACCGGGGAGCTGTTTTTT
CASSTNRERTGELFF
>TRBJ2-5|TRBV29-1|.|.
TGCAGCGTTGAAGATAGTCTAGCAGGAGAGACCCAGTACTTC
CSVEDSLAGETQYF
>TRBJ2-2|TRBV19|.|.
TGTGCCAGTAGGAAGGAGTCCGGCACCGGGGAGCTGTTTTTT
CASRKESGTGELFF
>TRBJ1-5|TRBV19|.|.
TGTGCCAGTAGTATAGAAGCAGTGAGCAATCAGCCCCAGCATTTT
CASSIEAVSNQPQHF
>TRBJ1-6|TRBV3-1/TRBV3-2|TRBD1|.
TGTGCCAGCAGCCAGCAGGGGGCACCTTCACCCCTCCACTTT
CASSQQGAPSPLHF
>TRBJ2-3|TRBV7-3|TRBD1|.
TGTGCCAGCAGCTTTGAGGCAGGGGGCGCGGATACGCAGTATTTT
CASSFEAGGADTQYF
>TRBJ2-7|TRBV10-3|TRBD1|.
TGTGCCATCAGTCTGACAGGGAGCTCCTACGAGCAGTACTTC
CAISLTGSSYEQYF
>TRBJ2-7|TRBV6-2/TRBV6-3|.|.
TGTGCCAGCAGTTACTCGTACGGTAGGGGCAGGGAGATTTTC
CASSYSYGRGREIF
>TRBJ1-1|TRBV11-3|TRBD1|.
TGTGCCAGCAGCAGGGGGCCGTACACTGAAGCTTTCTTT
CASSRGPYTEAFF
>TRBJ2-2|TRBV30|.|.
TGTGCCTGGAGTTTGAGGGGTTGGACCGGGGAGCTGTTTTTT
CAWSLRGWTGELFF
>TRBJ2-5|TRBV7-6|.|few
TGTGCCAGCAGCACCCCCCGCGCGGGGTCTATACAAGAGACCCAGTACTTC
CASSTPRAGSIQETQYF
>TRBJ2-2|TRBV27|TRBD2|.
TGTGCCAGCAGTTCGACTAGCGGGGGATCCACCGGGGAGCTGTTTTTT
CASSSTSGGSTGELFF